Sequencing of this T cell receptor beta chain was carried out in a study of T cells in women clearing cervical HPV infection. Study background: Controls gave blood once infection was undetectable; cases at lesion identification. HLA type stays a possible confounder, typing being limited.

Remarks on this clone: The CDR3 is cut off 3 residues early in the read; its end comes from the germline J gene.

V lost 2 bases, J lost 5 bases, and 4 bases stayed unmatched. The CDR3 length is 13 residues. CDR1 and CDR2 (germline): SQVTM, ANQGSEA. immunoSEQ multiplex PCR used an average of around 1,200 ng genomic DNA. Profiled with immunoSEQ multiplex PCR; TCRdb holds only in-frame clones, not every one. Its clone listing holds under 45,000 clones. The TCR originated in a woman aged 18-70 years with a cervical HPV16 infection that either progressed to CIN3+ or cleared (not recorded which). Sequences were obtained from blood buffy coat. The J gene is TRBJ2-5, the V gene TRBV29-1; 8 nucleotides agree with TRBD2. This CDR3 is CSVEPGGRETQYF. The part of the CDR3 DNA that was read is TGCAGCGTTGAACCGGGGGGGCGGGAGACC. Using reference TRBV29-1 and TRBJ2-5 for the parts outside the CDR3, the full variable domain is SAVISQKPSRDICQRGTSLTIQCQVDSQVTMMFWYRQQPGQSLTLIATANQGSEATYESGFVIDKFPISRPNLTFSTLTVSNMSPEDSSIYLCSVEPGGRETQYFGPGTRLLVL.